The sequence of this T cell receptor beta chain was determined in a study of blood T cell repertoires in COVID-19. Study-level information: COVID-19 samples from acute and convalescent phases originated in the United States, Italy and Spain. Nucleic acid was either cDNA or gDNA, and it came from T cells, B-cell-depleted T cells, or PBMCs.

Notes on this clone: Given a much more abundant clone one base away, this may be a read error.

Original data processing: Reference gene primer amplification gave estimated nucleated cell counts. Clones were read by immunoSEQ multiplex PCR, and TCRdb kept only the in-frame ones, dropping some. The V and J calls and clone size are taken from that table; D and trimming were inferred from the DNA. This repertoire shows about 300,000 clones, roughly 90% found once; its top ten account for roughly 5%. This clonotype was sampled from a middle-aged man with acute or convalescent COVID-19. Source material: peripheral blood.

The CDR3 nucleotides read TGTGCCAGCAGCCCCCAGGGGGGCACCGGGGAGCTGTTTTTT. Translated, it gives CASSPQGGTGELFF. The J gene is TRBJ2-2, the V gene TRBV5-5; D may be TRBD1 (7 bases). The CDR3 has 14 residues. V shed 4 bases and J shed 4 bases, with 11 bases lying between them. CDR1 and CDR2 from the germline V gene are SGHKS and YYEKEE (reference sequence).